This T cell receptor beta chain stems from a study of OX40 agonist ivuxolimab in advanced cancers. In the study overall: Dose-escalation patients suffered from hepatocellular carcinoma, melanoma, renal cell or head and neck cancer. Partial responses were seen in three patients, one with hepatocellular carcinoma and two with cutaneous melanoma.

The protocol was immunoSEQ multiplex PCR, while the TCRdb copy is restricted to in-frame clones and leaves out a portion. The sample lists roughly 56,000 clones, about 91% occurring once. The length of the CDR3 is 15 residues. V lost 4 bases, J lost 4 bases, and 4 bases stayed unmatched. Germline V gene lookup returns CDR1 LNHDA and CDR2 SQIVND (reference sequence). The chain recombines TRBV19 with TRBJ2-3; 11 nucleotides match TRBD2. The receptor comes from an adult with an advanced solid tumor such as melanoma, head and neck, liver or kidney cancer. The sample consisted of CD4+ or CD8+ T cells sorted from blood, taken in a trial of the OX40 agonist ivuxolimab. CDR3 residues: CASSSLAGGADTQYF. CDR3 in DNA: TGTGCCAGTAGTAGCCTAGCGGGAGGTGCAGATACGCAGTATTTT.